The entry below describes one T cell receptor (beta chain). Antigen specificity is unknown. V lost 0 bases, J lost 4 bases, and 17 bases lay in between. Per the germline V gene, CDR1 is SGHNT and CDR2 is YYREEE (reference sequence). This CDR3 region has 17 residues. The data are from a study of STAT5B mutations in CD4+ large granular lymphocyte leukemia. Whole-study results and caveats: Compared with healthy controls (2/35), patient top clones favored TRBV06 (8/27). Main leukemic clonotypes were patient-specific, but roughly 25% appeared at low frequency elsewhere.

TCRdb's copy holds only in-frame clones and misses some; the assay was immunoSEQ multiplex PCR. Found here are 32,000 or so clones, around 90% of them singletons; the top ten hold less than 3.5%. The sample consisted of CD4+ T cells from blood buffy coats. The rearrangement links TRBV5-4 to TRBJ1-3; maybe TRBD1 (5 bases). This receptor was taken from a human donor in good health. CDR3 bases: TGTGCCAGCAGCTTGGCCGGGGCAGGGCCGAAAGGAAACACCATATATTTT. Encoded protein: CASSLAGAGPKGNTIYF.